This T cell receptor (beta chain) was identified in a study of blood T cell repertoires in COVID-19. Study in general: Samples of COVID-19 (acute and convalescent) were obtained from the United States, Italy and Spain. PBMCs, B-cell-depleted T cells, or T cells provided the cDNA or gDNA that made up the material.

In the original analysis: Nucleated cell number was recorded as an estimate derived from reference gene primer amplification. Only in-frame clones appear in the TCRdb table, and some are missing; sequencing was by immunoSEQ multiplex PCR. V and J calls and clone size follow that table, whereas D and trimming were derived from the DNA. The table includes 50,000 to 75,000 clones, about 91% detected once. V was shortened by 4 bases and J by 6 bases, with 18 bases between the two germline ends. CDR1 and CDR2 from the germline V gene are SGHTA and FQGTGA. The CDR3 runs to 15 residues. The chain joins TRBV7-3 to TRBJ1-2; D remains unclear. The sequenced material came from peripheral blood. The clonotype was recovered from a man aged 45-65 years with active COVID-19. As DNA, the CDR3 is TGTGCCAGCAGCTCCCACGGGCGGGGTCGGGATGGCTACACCTTC. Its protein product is CASSSHGRGRDGYTF.